This entry lists 3 T cell receptor beta chains sequenced from one sample in a study of OX40 agonist ivuxolimab in advanced cancers. The protocol was immunoSEQ multiplex PCR, while the TCRdb copy is restricted to in-frame clones and leaves out a portion. The repertoire holds under 90,000 clones, around 87% seen once, with 0.75% to 1% in the top ten. The specimen was CD4+ or CD8+ T cells sorted from blood, collected in a trial of the OX40 agonist ivuxolimab. Source of these receptors: an adult with an advanced solid tumor such as melanoma, head and neck, liver or kidney cancer.

The chain employs TRBV9 and TRBJ2-5; 8 bases map to TRBD2. The end of the DNA aligns better with TRBJ2-7, so the J call may be wrong. The CDR3 is 15 amino acids. The germline V gene has CDR1 SGDLS and CDR2 YYNGEE. Here the CDR3 DNA reads TGTGCCAGCAGCCCCAGACTAGCGAGGAGCTACGAGCAGTACTTC. It is translated as CASSPRLARSYEQYF.

The V gene is TRBV5-1, the J gene TRBJ2-5; D is unclear. The CDR3 loop spans 15 amino acids. The ends were cut back, 0 bases at V and 4 bases at J, with 13 bases in the middle. Looked up from germline, CDR1 is SGHRS and CDR2 is YFSETQ. CDR3 DNA: TGCGCCAGCAGCTTGGCCAGCTTGAATGGAGAGACCCAGTACTTC. This gives the protein CASSLASLNGETQYF.

The chain combines TRBV14 with TRBJ2-4; 8 nucleotides line up with TRBD1. V lost 1 base to trimming and J lost 11 bases; unmatched junction nucleotides: 4. The germline CDR1 and CDR2 sequences are SGHDN and FVKESK. The CDR3 has 13 amino acids. This CDR3 reads CASSQAGTGLQYF. The CDR3 region has the DNA TGTGCCAGCAGCCAAGCTGGGACAGGCCTTCAGTACTTC.